The 24 T cell receptor beta chains below were found in one sample sequenced in a study of shared clonotypes between healthy human individuals. The data were produced by immunoSEQ multiplex PCR, yet TCRdb's version contains in-frame clones alone and is incomplete. The sample shows more than 2 million clones, roughly 95% of them seen only once. CD8 cells regarded as naive lacked CD45RO, were positively chosen for CCR7, and omitted terminally differentiated effector memory CD45RA+ cells. The sequenced material came from naive CD8+ T cells from PBMCs. The source is a man younger than 30 in good health. Some clones in this sample may be carry-over from other donors' samples.

V is TRBV27 and J is TRBJ1-2, with D maybe TRBD1 (5 bases). The CDR3 length is 16 residues. V was trimmed by 3 bases and J by 3 bases, leaving 17 bases between them. From germline, CDR1 is MNHEY and CDR2 SMNVEV (reference sequence). This CDR3 is CASSFPTSRDHYGYTF. In DNA, the CDR3 is TGTGCCAGCAGTTTCCCAACTTCCCGGGACCACTATGGCTACACCTTC.

In nucleotides, the CDR3 is TGTGCCAGCAGCCGCGTCGGGGGAACAAATGAGCAGTTCTTC. Its translation is CASSRVGGTNEQFF. The chain uses TRBV7-9 and TRBJ2-1; D is possibly TRBD2 (6 bases). This CDR3 contains 14 residues. The germline V gene encodes CDR1 SEHNR and CDR2 FQNEAQ (reference sequence). V was shortened by 5 bases and J by 7 bases, with 15 bases between the two germline ends.

The chain has TRBV7-3 and TRBJ2-3, with no clear D. Germline V gene sequence: CDR1 SGHTA, CDR2 FQGTGA. V dropped 2 bases and J dropped 4 bases, with 16 bases sitting between them. This CDR3 has 16 residues. The CDR3: CASSLFVDGRPDTQYF. CDR3 DNA sequence: TGTGCCAGCAGCTTATTTGTCGACGGGCGCCCAGATACGCAGTATTTT.

The CDR3 nucleotides are TGTGCCAGTCATGCGGTGGGGGATACGAACACTGAAGCTTTCTTT. Its translation: CASHAVGDTNTEAFF. The chain has TRBV27 and TRBJ1-1, with D possibly being TRBD1 (5 bases). Germline CDR1 is MNHEY and CDR2 is SMNVEV (reference sequence). This CDR3 is 15 amino acids long. Trimming removed 9 bases at V and 1 base at J, with 18 bases between.

V gene TRBV4-3 combines with J gene TRBJ1-3; D not resolved. The CDR3 totals 13 residues. V lost 1 base and J lost 4, with 5 bases in between. Germline CDR1 is LGHNA and CDR2 is YSLEER. The CDR3 sequence is CASSQGRGNTIYF. In DNA, the CDR3 is TGCGCCAGCAGCCAAGGGCGCGGAAACACCATATATTTT.

V and J are TRBV13 and TRBJ1-2; 11 nucleotides match TRBD1. The CDR3 is 16 residues long. Germline CDR1 PRHDT, CDR2 FYEKMQ (reference sequence). V lost 4 bases, J lost 3 bases, and 7 bases stayed unmatched. The CDR3 DNA follows: TGTGCCAGCAGCTCCCGGGACAGGGGGAACTACTATGGCTACACCTTC. The encoded protein is CASSSRDRGNYYGYTF. Filled out from reference TRBV13 and TRBJ1-2, the complete variable domain reads AAGVIQSPRHLIKEKRETATLKCYPIPRHDTVYWYQQGPGQDPQFLISFYEKMQSDKGSIPDRFSAQQFSDYHSELNMSSLELGDSALYFCASSSRDRGNYYGYTFGSGTRLTVV.

The chain employs TRBV28 and TRBJ2-5, with D maybe TRBD2 (5 bases). Germline V CDR1 and CDR2: MDHEN, SYDVKM. V lost 2 bases and J lost 4, with 14 bases in between. CDR3 length equals 15 residues. CDR3 in amino acids: CASSLIGIRGETQYF. In nucleotides, the CDR3 is TGTGCCAGCAGTTTAATCGGGATTCGGGGAGAGACCCAGTACTTC. Complete variable domain (other parts from reference TRBV28 and TRBJ2-5): DVKVTQSSRYLVKRTGEKVFLECVQDMDHENMFWYRQDPGLGLRLIYFSYDVKMKEKGDIPEGYSVSREKKERFSLILESASTNQTSMYLCASSLIGIRGETQYFGPGTRLLVL.

This sequence joins TRBV27 and TRBJ2-3; TRBD1 or TRBD2 may be the D gene (5 bases each). This CDR3 has 13 residues. V was clipped by 3 bases and J by 4 bases, with 8 bases between them. The germline CDR1 and CDR2 sequences are MNHEY and SMNVEV (reference sequence). The DNA for the CDR3 is TGTGCCAGCAGTTTGATGGGGGCAGATACGCAGTATTTT. Amino acid sequence: CASSLMGADTQYF.

The V call is TRBV28, the J call TRBJ2-3; possibly TRBD1 for D (6 bases). The CDR3 runs to 16 residues. V was clipped by 2 bases and J by 3 bases, with 15 bases between them. The germline CDR1 and CDR2 sequences are MDHEN and SYDVKM. CDR3 coding DNA: TGTGCCAGCAGTTTAGGGGGCGGGCCGCGGACAGATACGCAGTATTTT. Its translation is CASSLGGGPRTDTQYF. The variable domain in full, completed from reference TRBV28 and TRBJ2-3, reads DVKVTQSSRYLVKRTGEKVFLECVQDMDHENMFWYRQDPGLGLRLIYFSYDVKMKEKGDIPEGYSVSREKKERFSLILESASTNQTSMYLCASSLGGGPRTDTQYFGPGTRLTVL.

The rearrangement joins TRBV19 to TRBJ2-1; 14 positions agree with TRBD2. CDR1 is LNHDA and CDR2 is SQIVND in the germline V gene (reference sequence). The CDR3 has 15 residues. The trim removed 5 bases at V and 6 bases at J, leaving 3 bases unmatched. The CDR3 DNA reads TGTGCCAGTAGTGGACTAGCGGGAGGAGGCAATGAGCAGTTCTTC. Translated: CASSGLAGGGNEQFF.

The CDR3 DNA is TGTGCCACTACGGGCGCGGGGATGGCTAGCGGGCCTCGGTACAATGAGCAGTTCTTC. It encodes CATTGAGMASGPRYNEQFF. The rearrangement links TRBV15 to TRBJ2-1, with 8 bases matching TRBD2. The V segment lost 9 bases and the J segment 4 bases; nucleotides outside the gene matches: 23. Germline lookup yields CDR1 LNHNV and CDR2 YYDKDF (reference sequence). There are 19 residues in the CDR3.

The chain joins TRBV7-9 to TRBJ2-7, with 9 bases aligning to TRBD1. The CDR3 is made up of 13 amino acids. J lost 6 bases, V lost 5 bases, and 5 bases had no gene match. Germline-derived CDR1 and CDR2 are SEHNR and FQNEAQ (reference sequence). The CDR3 DNA reads TGTGCCAGCAGCGGCGACAGGGGGGGCGAGCAGTACTTC. Encoded protein: CASSGDRGGEQYF.

The rearrangement links TRBV5-5 to TRBJ2-2, with 7 bases matching TRBD1. The germline V gene encodes CDR1 SGHKS and CDR2 YYEKEE (reference sequence). V lost 7 bases and J lost 4; bases outside the gene matches: 4. The CDR3 runs to 13 residues. The CDR3, as DNA: TGTGCCAGCTATGACAGGGCCACCGGGGAGCTGTTTTTT. Encoded protein: CASYDRATGELFF.

The rearrangement joins TRBV5-8 to TRBJ1-4; D is undetermined. Germline V gene lookup returns CDR1 SGHTS and CDR2 YDEGEE. This CDR3 is 16 amino acids long. The ends were cut back, 4 bases at V and 0 bases at J, with 13 bases in the middle. The CDR3 loop is CASSADALPTNEKLFF. Here the CDR3 DNA reads TGTGCCAGCAGCGCGGACGCCCTACCAACTAATGAAAAACTGTTTTTT.

Details on this clone: The sample holds other DNA sequences that translate to the same CDR3. The gene calls are TRBV27 and TRBJ2-7; tentatively, D is TRBD1 (6 bases). The CDR3 sequence is 13 residues long. V was shortened by 5 bases and J by 2 bases, with 10 bases between the two germline ends. Germline-derived CDR1 and CDR2 are MNHEY and SMNVEV (reference sequence). CDR3 region: CASSPGQTYEQYF. CDR3 sequence (DNA): TGTGCCAGCAGTCCCGGACAGACCTACGAGCAGTACTTC.

The chain combines TRBV7-2 with TRBJ2-6; tentatively, D is TRBD1 (6 bases). Germline V CDR1 and CDR2: SGHTA, FQGNSA. This CDR3 spans 17 amino acids. Deletions cut 1 base from V and 3 bases from J, with 13 bases between. The CDR3 region is CASSLGAGVFGANVLTF. CDR3 sequence (DNA): TGTGCCAGCAGCTTAGGCGCAGGGGTGTTTGGGGCCAACGTCCTGACTTTC.

V is TRBV29-1 and J is TRBJ2-1; 7 bases fit TRBD2. With V trimmed by 6 bases and J by 4 bases, 9 bases remained unmatched. The germline V gene has CDR1 SQVTM and CDR2 ANQGSEA. This CDR3 region has 14 residues. CDR3 residues: CSVATPAGYNEQFF. The CDR3 DNA reads TGCAGCGTCGCAACGCCAGCGGGGTACAATGAGCAGTTCTTC.

The chain has TRBV4-1 and TRBJ2-5; 7 bases fit TRBD1. After removal of 5 bases from V and 2 bases from J, the junction contained 8 bases not matched to a gene. The CDR3 runs 15 residues. Germline values: CDR1 MGHRA, CDR2 YSYEKL. The CDR3 sequence is CASSVRRDRQETQYF. In nucleotides, the CDR3 is TGCGCCAGCAGCGTACGCCGGGACAGACAAGAGACCCAGTACTTC.

As for this clone: This sample includes further DNA sequences coding for the same CDR3. The V call is TRBV28, the J call TRBJ1-2; D is undetermined. The CDR3 loop spans 13 amino acids. The germline V and J ends were trimmed by 6 bases and 2 bases, with 10 bases remaining between them. Germline values: CDR1 MDHEN, CDR2 SYDVKM. The CDR3: CASSLRGNYGYTF. DNA for the CDR3: TGTGCCAGCAGCCTACGAGGAAACTATGGCTACACCTTC.

The V and J genes are TRBV28 and TRBJ2-1, with a weak D call TRBD2 (6 bases). The germline V and J ends were trimmed by 3 bases and 5 bases, with 14 bases remaining between them. This CDR3 spans 15 amino acids. Germline lookup yields CDR1 MDHEN and CDR2 SYDVKM. CDR3 residues: CASSFWGERNNEQFF. CDR3 nucleotide sequence: TGTGCCAGCAGTTTTTGGGGGGAGAGAAACAATGAGCAGTTCTTC.

The V call is TRBV5-1, the J call TRBJ2-5; D remains unclear. Germline V gene sequence: CDR1 SGHRS, CDR2 YFSETQ. The V and J ends lost 5 bases and 1 base respectively, with 12 bases between them. The CDR3 covers 14 residues. The CDR3 protein is CASRVDVRQETQYF. Here the CDR3 DNA reads TGCGCCAGCAGGGTTGACGTACGCCAAGAGACCCAGTACTTC.

The chain uses TRBV27 and TRBJ2-5, with D perhaps TRBD1 (5 bases). Germline V CDR1 and CDR2: MNHEY, SMNVEV (reference sequence). CDR3 length: 16 amino acids. V lost 8 bases to trimming and J lost 12 bases, with 31 bases between them. CDR3 in DNA: TGTGCCAGCTCCTCCCTCGTCCGGCAGGGCAGACACCGGGAGTACTTC. It yields the protein CASSSLVRQGRHREYF.

Concerning this clone: Other DNA sequences from this sample encode an identical CDR3 as well. The chain has TRBV2 and TRBJ2-7, with D perhaps TRBD1 or TRBD2 (5 bases each). CDR1 SNHLY and CDR2 FYNNEI come from the germline V gene. Trimming cost V 8 bases and J 2 bases, with 10 bases left between them. The CDR3 length is 12 residues. The chain's CDR3 is CASLGTTYEQYF. The CDR3 DNA reads TGTGCCAGCTTGGGGACCACCTACGAGCAGTACTTC.

The chain uses TRBV28 and TRBJ2-1; D remains unclear. Germline-derived CDR1 and CDR2 are MDHEN and SYDVKM. This CDR3 contains 14 residues. V was trimmed by 5 bases and J by 5 bases, leaving 13 bases between them. The CDR3 loop is CASSPLGRDNEQFF. CDR3 DNA sequence: TGTGCCAGCAGTCCCCTAGGACGGGACAATGAGCAGTTCTTC.